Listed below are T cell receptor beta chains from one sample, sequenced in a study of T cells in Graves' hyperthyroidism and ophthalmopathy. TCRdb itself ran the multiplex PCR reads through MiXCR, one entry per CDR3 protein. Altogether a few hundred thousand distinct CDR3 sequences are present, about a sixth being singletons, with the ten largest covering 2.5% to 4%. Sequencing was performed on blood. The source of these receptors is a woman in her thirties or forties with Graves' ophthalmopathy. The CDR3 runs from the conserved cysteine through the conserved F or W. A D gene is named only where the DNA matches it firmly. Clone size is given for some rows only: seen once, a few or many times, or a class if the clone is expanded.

CASSPFTRGRNYGYTF,TGTGCCAGCTCCCCCTTTACGAGGGGCAGGAACTATGGCTACACCTTC,.,.,TRBJ1-2,TRBV6-1
CSVTRGATNEKLFF,TGCAGCGTTACCAGAGGGGCAACTAATGAAAAACTGTTTTTT,.,.,TRBJ1-4,TRBV29-1
CASSRGDSNYGYTF,TGTGCCAGCTCACGAGGGGACAGTAACTATGGCTACACCTTC,TRBD1,many,TRBJ1-2,TRBV18
CASSHIDGDTQYF,TGTGCCAGCAGTCACATAGACGGAGATACGCAGTATTTT,.,many,TRBJ2-3,TRBV6-1
CASSENDNEQFF,TGTGCCAGCAGTGAGAACGACAATGAGCAGTTCTTC,.,.,TRBJ2-1,TRBV2
CASSLVSEQFF,TGTGCCAGCAGCTTAGTGTCAGAGCAGTTCTTC,.,.,TRBJ2-1,TRBV11-1
CASSLGARRNF,TGTGCCAGCAGTTTGGGGGCTAGGCGAAACTTC,.,few,TRBJ2-5,TRBV28
CASSPRTSGAFVDTQYF,TGTGCCAGCAGTCCACGGACTAGCGGGGCGTTCGTGGATACGCAGTATTTT,TRBD2,many,TRBJ2-3,TRBV12-3/TRBV12-4
CASSEHERDTQYF,TGTGCCAGCAGTGAGCATGAGAGGGATACGCAGTATTTT,.,few,TRBJ2-3,TRBV6-1
CAISEYLTGELFF,TGTGCCATCAGTGAATACCTTACCGGGGAGCTGTTTTTT,.,many,TRBJ2-2,TRBV10-3
CASSPRGVITGTDTQYF,TGTGCCAGCAGCCCACGCGGGGTCATCACGGGCACAGATACGCAGTATTTT,.,many,TRBJ2-3,TRBV3-1
CASSRLASRQETQYF,TGCGCCAGCAGCCGCCTAGCGAGCCGGCAAGAGACCCAGTACTTC,.,few,TRBJ2-5,TRBV4-1
CAISEGALGGRETQYF,TGTGCCATCAGTGAGGGGGCCCTGGGTGGTAGGGAGACCCAGTACTTC,.,.,TRBJ2-5,TRBV10-3
CASSYSGGLDEQYF,TGTGCCAGCAGTTACTCGGGAGGGTTGGACGAGCAGTACTTC,TRBD2,many,TRBJ2-7,TRBV6-5